One and the same sample provided the 32 T cell receptor beta chains below, sequenced in a study of monozygotic twins with inflammatory bowel disease. TCRdb processed the 5' RACE reads again and assigns one entry to each CDR3 protein, with no DNA. The listing records 110,000 or so distinct CDR3 sequences. The specimen sequenced was blood. Receptor source: a human donor with ulcerative colitis or Crohn's disease, or a healthy co-twin of an affected twin (not recorded which).

The genes are TRBV5-6 and TRBJ2-7. Germline loops: CDR1 SGHDT, CDR2 YYEEEE. This CDR3 has 14 residues. CDR3 residues: CASSFGRGLYEQYF.

V gene TRBV27 combines with J gene TRBJ2-2; TCRdb outputs TRBD1, but without DNA this stays unchecked. CDR1 is MNHEY and CDR2 is SMNVEV in the germline V gene (reference sequence). The CDR3 contains 14 residues. CDR3: CASSRDRYTGELFF.

The chain joins TRBV29-1 to TRBJ1-1; no DNA is available, so the TRBD1 call from TCRdb remains unchecked. There are 12 residues in the CDR3. Per germline, CDR1 SQVTM and CDR2 ANQGSEA. CDR3 residues: CSVAGQAIEAFF.

The rearrangement uses TRBV19 and TRBJ2-5; TCRdb names TRBD1, which stays unverified in the absence of DNA. The length of the CDR3 is 14 residues. Germline loops: CDR1 LNHDA, CDR2 SQIVND (reference sequence). The CDR3 here is CASSTRQGFRAQYF.

The rearrangement joins TRBV5-1 to TRBJ2-7; the D gene TCRdb calls, TRBD2, cannot be checked with no DNA. The V gene's germline CDR1 is SGHRS and CDR2 YFSETQ. This CDR3 has 16 residues. Here the CDR3 reads CASSLSAGDISYEQYF.

The chain recombines TRBV7-8 with TRBJ2-3; the D call of TRBD1 rests on TCRdb alone, since no DNA is present to check it. The CDR3 sequence is 15 residues long. CDR1 and CDR2 from the germline V gene are SGHVS and FQNEAQ. The CDR3 spells CASSLAGQGTDTQYF.

The rearrangement joins TRBV29-1 to TRBJ2-3; the TRBD2 assignment by TCRdb is unverifiable without DNA. The germline gives CDR1 SQVTM, CDR2 ANQGSEA. The CDR3 runs to 14 residues. The CDR3 protein is CSVLTSGSTDTQYF.

The rearrangement links TRBV28 to TRBJ1-4. Per the germline V gene, CDR1 is MDHEN and CDR2 is SYDVKM. The CDR3 contains 15 residues. The CDR3 protein is CASSDFRATNEKLFF. Looking up the rest from reference TRBV28 and TRBJ1-4 gives the full variable domain: DVKVTQSSRYLVKRTGEKVFLECVQDMDHENMFWYRQDPGLGLRLIYFSYDVKMKEKGDIPEGYSVSREKKERFSLILESASTNQTSMYLCASSDFRATNEKLFFGSGTQLSVL.

The J gene is TRBJ2-1, the V gene TRBV5-1. In germline, CDR1 is SGHRS, CDR2 YFSETQ. The CDR3 is 15 residues long. This chain's CDR3 is CASSLIRSSYNEQFF.

The CDR3 sequence: CASSIGQSSYNEQFF. V is TRBV19 and J is TRBJ2-1. CDR1 and CDR2 (germline): LNHDA, SQIVND (reference sequence). This CDR3 region has 15 residues.

The V call is TRBV27, the J call TRBJ2-1; TCRdb selects TRBD1, and the lack of DNA leaves this call unchecked. CDR1 and CDR2 from the germline V gene are MNHEY and SMNVEV (reference sequence). CDR3 length: 15 amino acids. CDR3 in amino acids: CASRPTGTQYNEQFF.

The chain is built from TRBV5-1 and TRBJ2-3; TCRdb proposes TRBD2, but this gene call is untestable without DNA. Germline V gives CDR1 SGHRS, CDR2 YFSETQ. This CDR3 is 17 amino acids long. The CDR3: CASSPRPSAGEADTQYF.

J is TRBJ2-2 and V is TRBV7-8; TCRdb designates TRBD1, a call that cannot be tested without DNA. Germline lookup yields CDR1 SGHVS and CDR2 FQNEAQ. The CDR3 runs 16 residues. The CDR3 loop is CASSLAPAEGGGELFF.

The chain employs TRBV6-2 or TRBV6-3 and TRBJ1-5. CDR1 is MNHEY and CDR2 is SVGEGT in the germline V gene. This CDR3 contains 14 residues. The CDR3 loop reads CASSFPVGGWPQHF.

The chain is built from TRBV11-2 and TRBJ2-1. Germline loops: CDR1 SGHAT, CDR2 FQNNGV. The CDR3 is 17 residues long. The CDR3 loop reads CASSPLVRSSSYNEQFF.

The chain employs TRBV18 and TRBJ2-7; TCRdb outputs TRBD1, but without DNA this stays unchecked. Germline assignment: CDR1 KGHSH and CDR2 LQKENI. CDR3 size: 15 residues. The CDR3 region is CASSPSPGQGLGQYF.

The chain recombines TRBV7-9 with TRBJ2-3. The CDR3 is made up of 16 amino acids. Per germline, CDR1 SEHNR and CDR2 FQNEAQ (reference sequence). CDR3 amino acids: CASSLRGVTHTDTQYF.

V gene TRBV5-8 combines with J gene TRBJ2-7; lacking DNA, the TRBD1 call made by TCRdb goes unchecked. Per the germline V gene, CDR1 is SGHTS and CDR2 is YDEGEE. The CDR3 is 15 residues long. The CDR3 loop is CASSQRDSLTYEQYF.

V and J are TRBV5-1 and TRBJ1-2; TCRdb proposes TRBD1, but this gene call is untestable without DNA. The CDR3 spans 14 residues. CDR1 and CDR2 (germline): SGHRS, YFSETQ. CDR3: CASSTDGQGYGYTF.

The rearrangement links TRBV27 to TRBJ2-7; TCRdb proposes TRBD2, but this gene call is untestable without DNA. Germline loops: CDR1 MNHEY, CDR2 SMNVEV (reference sequence). This CDR3 region has 14 residues. The CDR3 sequence is CASSLSGPNYEQYF.

The CDR3 loop reads CAISESGQGNYEQYF. The chain employs TRBV10-3 and TRBJ2-7; TCRdb's assignment of TRBD1 cannot be checked, as there is no DNA. The CDR3 loop spans 15 amino acids. Germline V CDR1 and CDR2: ENHRY, SYGVKD.

The chain employs TRBV5-1 and TRBJ2-7; TCRdb's D call of TRBD1 is untestable without DNA. CDR1 is SGHRS and CDR2 is YFSETQ in the germline V gene. The CDR3 sequence is 16 residues long. CDR3 in amino acids: CASSLAGRDSHYEQYF.

The chain uses TRBV5-1 and TRBJ1-5; TCRdb's assignment of TRBD1 cannot be checked, as there is no DNA. The CDR3 contains 16 residues. Germline-derived CDR1 and CDR2 are SGHRS and YFSETQ. CDR3 region: CASSPGGQEYNQPQHF.

V usage is TRBV7-3 and J usage is TRBJ1-2; with no DNA, the TCRdb D assignment of TRBD1 cannot be verified. CDR1 is SGHTA and CDR2 is FQGTGA in the germline V gene. The CDR3 has 16 residues. This CDR3 reads CASSLTVRTSHYGYTF.

The chain employs TRBV20-1 and TRBJ1-6; TCRdb picks TRBD1, but there is no DNA to check that call. From germline, CDR1 is DFQATT and CDR2 SNEGSKA (reference sequence). There are 18 residues in the CDR3. This chain's CDR3 is CSAPRPGGRLGRNSPLHF.

The chain uses TRBV15 and TRBJ1-5; TCRdb indicates TRBD1, and absent DNA this call remains unverified. The CDR3 extends over 15 amino acids. The germline V gene encodes CDR1 LNHNV and CDR2 YYDKDF (reference sequence). The CDR3 protein is CATSRVDRSDQPQHF. The variable domain in full, completed from reference TRBV15 and TRBJ1-5, reads DAMVIQNPRYQVTQFGKPVTLSCSQTLNHNVMYWYQQKSSQAPKLLFHYYDKDFNNEADTPDNFQSRRPNTSFCFLDIRSPGLGDTAMYLCATSRVDRSDQPQHFGDGTRLSIL.

V and J are TRBV4-3 and TRBJ2-2; TCRdb's D gene call, TRBD2, goes unchecked for lack of DNA. The CDR3 sequence is 16 residues long. Germline V CDR1 and CDR2: LGHNA, YSLEER. CDR3 region: CANSQDSREDTGELFF.

This rearrangement joins TRBV20-1 to TRBJ2-7; TCRdb proposes TRBD2, but this gene call is untestable without DNA. The CDR3 length is 16 residues. Germline V CDR1 and CDR2: DFQATT, SNEGSKA (reference sequence). The CDR3: CSARGPRGDSSYEQYF.

CDR3: CATHRSGSQETQYF. J is TRBJ2-5 and V is TRBV28; TCRdb reports TRBD2, a call that lacks DNA to check it against. The CDR3 consists of 14 residues. Germline V gene sequence: CDR1 MDHEN, CDR2 SYDVKM.

This chain joins TRBV5-1 and TRBJ2-3; TCRdb indicates TRBD2, and absent DNA this call remains unverified. This CDR3 has 18 amino acids. Germline V gene sequence: CDR1 SGHRS, CDR2 YFSETQ. The CDR3 here is CASSLRSRTQGGTDTQYF.

The CDR3 protein is CASRLGTGGNHF. The rearrangement joins TRBV28 to TRBJ1-6; absent DNA, TCRdb's TRBD1 call cannot be checked. This CDR3 has 12 residues. Per the germline V gene, CDR1 is MDHEN and CDR2 is SYDVKM.

The V gene is TRBV7-2, the J gene TRBJ1-5. The CDR3 has 13 amino acids. The V gene's germline CDR1 is SGHTA and CDR2 FQGNSA. The CDR3 loop reads CASSLSRNQPQHF.